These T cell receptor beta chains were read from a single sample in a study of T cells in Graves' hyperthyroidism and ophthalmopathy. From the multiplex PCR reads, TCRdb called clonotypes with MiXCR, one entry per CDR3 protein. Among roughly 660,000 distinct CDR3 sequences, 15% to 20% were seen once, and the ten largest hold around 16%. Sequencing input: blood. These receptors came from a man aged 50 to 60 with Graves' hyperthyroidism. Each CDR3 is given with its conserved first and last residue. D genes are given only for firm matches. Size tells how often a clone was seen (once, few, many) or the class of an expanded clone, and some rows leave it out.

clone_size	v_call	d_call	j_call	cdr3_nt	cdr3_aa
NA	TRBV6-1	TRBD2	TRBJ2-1	TGTGCCAGCAGAGGGACTAAAAGGGGCAATGAGCAGTTCTTC	CASRGTKRGNEQFF
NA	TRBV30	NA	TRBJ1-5	TGTGCCTGGAGTAGGGACCGTGGGGTTCAGCCCCAGCATTTT	CAWSRDRGVQPQHF
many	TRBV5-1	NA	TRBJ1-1	TGCGCCAGCAGCTTGGGTGCTCTAGGTGAAGAAGCTTTCTTT	CASSLGALGEEAFF
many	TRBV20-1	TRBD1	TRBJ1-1	TGCAGTGCTAGAGTACAGGGGATTTACACTGAAGCTTTCTTT	CSARVQGIYTEAFF
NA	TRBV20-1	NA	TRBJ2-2	TGCAGTGCTAGGGGACCAAAAAACACCGGGGAGCTGTTTTTT	CSARGPKNTGELFF
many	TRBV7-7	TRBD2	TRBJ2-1	TGTGCTAGCGGGGAGGGTCTTAACAATGAGCAGTTCTTC	CASGEGLNNEQFF
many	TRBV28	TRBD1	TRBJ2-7	TGTGCCAGCAGTCCTGTCTCTGGACGGGACAGGAGCTACGAGCAGTACTTC	CASSPVSGRDRSYEQYF
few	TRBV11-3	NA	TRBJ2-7	TGTGCCAGCAGCCCCCCGGACATCTACGAGCAGTACTTC	CASSPPDIYEQYF
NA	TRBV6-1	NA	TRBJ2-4	TGTGCCGACAGCGTCCCGGACAGTCTTCAGTACTTC	CADSVPDSLQYF
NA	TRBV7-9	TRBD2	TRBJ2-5	TGTGCCAGCAGCACCAGGACTAGCGGGAAAGAGACCCAGTACTTC	CASSTRTSGKETQYF
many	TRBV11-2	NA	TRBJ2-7	TGTGCCAGCAGCTTGGCACCCGGGGGGCCCTACGAGCAGTACTTC	CASSLAPGGPYEQYF
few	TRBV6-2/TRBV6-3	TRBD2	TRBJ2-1	TGTGCCAGCAGTTACCGGGCGGGAGGGCCGGTGAACAATGAGCAGTTCTTC	CASSYRAGGPVNNEQFF
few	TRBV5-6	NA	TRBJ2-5	TGTGCCAGCAGCTTGAACCGGGGGCAAAAGACCCAGTACTTC	CASSLNRGQKTQYF
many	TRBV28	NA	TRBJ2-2	TGTGCCAGCAGTTCTTACAGTGAGACCGGGGAGCTGTTTTTT	CASSSYSETGELFF
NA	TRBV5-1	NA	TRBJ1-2	TGCGCCAGCAGCCGAGAAAACAGCTACACCTTC	CASSRENSYTF
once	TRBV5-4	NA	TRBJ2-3	TGTGCCAGCAGCCAAGATGATATTAGCACTACCCTTTCTTTGGATACGCAGTATTTT	CASSQDDISTTLSLDTQYF
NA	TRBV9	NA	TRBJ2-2	TGTGCCAGCAGCGTAGGAGGGTCCGGGGAGCTGTTTTTT	CASSVGGSGELFF
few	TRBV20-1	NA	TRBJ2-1	TGCAGTGCTAGAGACACTGCTAGCGCTTACAATGAGCAGTTCTTC	CSARDTASAYNEQFF
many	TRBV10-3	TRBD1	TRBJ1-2	TGTGCCATCACCCATTCTACAGGGGGCTATGGCTACACCTTC	CAITHSTGGYGYTF
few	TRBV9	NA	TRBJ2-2	TGTGCCAGCAGCGTAGAACTAGGAGGGACCGGGGAGCTGTTTTTT	CASSVELGGTGELFF
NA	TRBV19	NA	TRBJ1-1	TGTGCCAGTAGTATATCGCTTACGACTGAAGCTTTCTTT	CASSISLTTEAFF
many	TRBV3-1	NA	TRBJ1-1	TGTGCCAGCAGCCAAGAGGAGAACACTGAAGCTTTCTTT	CASSQEENTEAFF